This is a list of T cell receptor beta chains from one sample in a study of cytomegalovirus exposure and HLA in healthy donors. Here immunoSEQ multiplex PCR was the method, and the copy in TCRdb shows in-frame clones only, minus some. The data contain tens of thousands of clones, approximately 70% of them singletons. The material sequenced was PBMCs. These TCRs come from a woman aged 45 to 65 in good health and CMV-seropositive. Each CDR3 is given with its conserved first and last residue. A D gene is named only where the DNA matches it firmly. Rows may omit the clone size; those that give it use once, few, many or a size class.

V gene	J gene	D gene	clone size	CDR3 DNA	CDR3 protein
TRBV5-1	TRBJ2-5	TRBD2	.	TGCGCCAGCAGCTTGAATGCGGGGGGGGCCGCATTAGAGACCCAGTACTTC	CASSLNAGGAALETQYF
TRBV4-3	TRBJ1-1	.	.	TGCGCCAGCAGCCAAGGCCGCCCTGTAGGGGCGAACACTGAAGCTTTCTTT	CASSQGRPVGANTEAFF
TRBV7-2	TRBJ1-2	.	.	TGTGCCAGCAGCTTATTTGGCCCTAACTATGGCTACACCTTC	CASSLFGPNYGYTF
TRBV11-3	TRBJ1-1	.	.	TGTGCCAGCAGCTCAACCTCTAGACGGGGAAACACTGAAGCTTTCTTT	CASSSTSRRGNTEAFF
TRBV6-6	TRBJ2-7	.	.	TGTGCCAGCAGTTCCACGGGGTTAAGCCACGAGCAGTACTTC	CASSSTGLSHEQYF
TRBV21-1	TRBJ2-7	.	.	TGTGCCAGCAGCAAAGGGGATAAGCGGGAGGGAACCTACGAGCAGTACTTC	CASSKGDKREGTYEQYF
TRBV5-4	TRBJ1-2	.	few	TGTGCCAGCAGCTTGAACAGGGTCTATGGCTACACCTTC	CASSLNRVYGYTF
TRBV5-8	TRBJ1-2	TRBD1	few	TGTGCCGGTGGACAGGGGGGATATGGCTACACCTTC	CAGGQGGYGYTF
TRBV30	TRBJ2-5	.	.	TGTGCCTGGAGTGCCGGTCTGGGACTTGTAAACTTC	CAWSAGLGLVNF
TRBV18	TRBJ1-1	TRBD1	once	TGTGCCAGCTCACCGCCGGGACAGGGGTTCACTGAAGCTTTCTTT	CASSPPGQGFTEAFF